This is a list of T cell receptor beta chains from one sample in a study of blood T cell repertoires in COVID-19. The assay was immunoSEQ multiplex PCR, and TCRdb's table has in-frame clones only and misses some. Of a few hundred thousand clones listed, almost 90% are singletons. Specimen: PBMCs or T cells enriched from blood (not recorded which). The receptors stem from a woman younger than 30 with acute COVID-19. CDR3s include the opening cysteine and the closing phenylalanine or tryptophan. The D gene is left open where the match is weak. The listing skips clone size in some rows; elsewhere it reads once, few, many or a size class.

j_call clone_size v_call d_call cdr3_nt cdr3_aa
TRBJ2-5 once TRBV5-1 TRBD2 TGCGCCAGCACCCGGGAGGGCCCAGAGACCCAGTACTTC CASTREGPETQYF
TRBJ2-1 . TRBV7-9 . TGTGCCAGCAGCTTAGAACTAGCCAATGAGCAGTTCTTC CASSLELANEQFF
TRBJ2-1 . TRBV19 TRBD2 TGTGCCAGTAGTATCCGGGGGACTAGCGGGAGTTCTAATGAGCAGTTCTTC CASSIRGTSGSSNEQFF
TRBJ1-1 . TRBV3-1/TRBV3-2 TRBD1 TGTGCCAGCAGCTCCAGATGGGGGACAGGGATATCTGAAGCTTTCTTT CASSSRWGTGISEAFF
TRBJ2-7 . TRBV7-3 TRBD1 TGTGCCAGCAGCAAGGACAGGGACTACGAGCAGTACTTC CASSKDRDYEQYF
TRBJ1-2 . TRBV28 TRBD1 TGTGCCAGCACCAGTTTAGCGGACAGGATCGGCTACACCTTC CASTSLADRIGYTF
TRBJ2-1 . TRBV4-1 TRBD2 TGCGCCAGCAGCCAAGAGGCTAGCGGGCCCTACAATGAGCAGTTCTTC CASSQEASGPYNEQFF
TRBJ2-1 . TRBV9 . TGTGCCAGCAGCGCGGACAGTATCAGCTCCTACAATGAGCAGTTCTTC CASSADSISSYNEQFF
TRBJ1-5 . TRBV6-2/TRBV6-3 . TGTGCCAGCAGTTACATAGACAGTACAAATCAGCCCCAGCATTTT CASSYIDSTNQPQHF
TRBJ2-1 . TRBV5-1 . TGCGCCAGCAGCGCCCGACTTGGGGAGCAGTTCTTC CASSARLGEQFF
TRBJ1-2 . TRBV5-1 . TGCGCCAGCAGCTTGGCAGGGGCCACCCATGGCTACACCTTC CASSLAGATHGYTF
TRBJ2-1 . TRBV7-9 TRBD2 TGTGCCAGCAGCCGGGGGGGCACCGGGACTAGCGGGGACAATGAGCAGTTCTTC CASSRGGTGTSGDNEQFF
TRBJ1-1 . TRBV21-1 . TGTGCCAGCAGCAACCAGGGTAGTACTGAAGCTTTCTTT CASSNQGSTEAFF
TRBJ2-6 . TRBV19 . TGTGCCAGTAGTAGAGGAGTCTCTGGGGCCAACGTCCTGACTTTC CASSRGVSGANVLTF
TRBJ1-1 . TRBV19 . TGTGCCAGTAGTATAGAGGCCGGACTTATGAACACTGAAGCTTTCTTT CASSIEAGLMNTEAFF
TRBJ1-6 . TRBV5-1 . TGCGCCAGCAGGACCGACTCGGGGTCACCCCTCCACTTT CASRTDSGSPLHF
TRBJ1-1 . TRBV18 . TGTGCCAGCTCGCGGGCAGGGGAAATGAACACTGAAGCTTTCTTT CASSRAGEMNTEAFF
TRBJ1-1 . TRBV12-3/TRBV12-4 TRBD1 TGTGCCAGCAGTTACACAGGGGGCACTGAAGCTTTCTTT CASSYTGGTEAFF
TRBJ2-3 . TRBV9 TRBD2 TGTGCCAGCAGCGCCCCCCGTGGCGGGAGAGGAGGCACAGATACGCAGTATTTT CASSAPRGGRGGTDTQYF
TRBJ1-6 . TRBV7-9 TRBD1 TGTGCCAGCACCCATTCCGGGACAGGGAACTATAATTCACCCCTCCACTTT CASTHSGTGNYNSPLHF
TRBJ2-7 . TRBV27 . TGTGCCAGCAGTCCGGGACTCTACTCCTACGAGCAGTACTTC CASSPGLYSYEQYF
TRBJ2-5 . TRBV7-9 . TGTGCCAGCAGCTCAGGTCAGACCCAGTACTTC CASSSGQTQYF
TRBJ2-5 . TRBV7-9 TRBD1 TGTGCCAGCAGCTTAGTAACAGGGGAAGAGACCCAGTACTTC CASSLVTGEETQYF
TRBJ1-1 . TRBV19 TRBD1 TGTGCCAGTAGTACCCCGGGACAGGGAGGAGCTTTCTTT CASSTPGQGGAFF
TRBJ2-1 . TRBV28 . TGTGCCAGCAGTCCCCTCAGGGGCATGTACAATGAGCAGTTCTTC CASSPLRGMYNEQFF
TRBJ1-5 once TRBV28 . TGTGCCAGCAGTTTAATGGGCATTGGGAGGCCCCAGCATTTT CASSLMGIGRPQHF
TRBJ1-1 . TRBV11-3 . TGTGCCAGCAGCTTAGATGGGAGGAACACTGAAGCTTTCTTT CASSLDGRNTEAFF
TRBJ2-7 . TRBV25-1 TRBD2 TGTGCCAGCCAGACTAGCGGGGGTTACGAGCAGTACTTC CASQTSGGYEQYF
TRBJ1-2 . TRBV18 TRBD1 TGTGCCAGCTCGCCCGGGACAGGGGGCACTACCACCTATGGCTACACCTTC CASSPGTGGTTTYGYTF
TRBJ2-7 . TRBV27 . TGTGCCAGCAGCTCAGACGCGGGGTATTCCCTTTACGAGCAGTACTTC CASSSDAGYSLYEQYF
TRBJ2-7 few TRBV5-1 TRBD1 TGCGCCAGCAGCCTTAGCCGGGACAGGGGTTCTGACGAGCAGTACTTC CASSLSRDRGSDEQYF
TRBJ2-7 . TRBV7-3 TRBD2 TGTGCCAGCAGCCCAGAAGTGGCGGGAGTACCCCACGAGCAGTACTTC CASSPEVAGVPHEQYF
TRBJ2-1 . TRBV7-2 TRBD2 TGTGCCAGCAGCTTGGTAGCGGGAGGGGATGAGCAGTTCTTC CASSLVAGGDEQFF
TRBJ1-6 . TRBV2 . TGTGCCAGCAGTGTATCGGAGGCTAATTCACCCCTCCACTTT CASSVSEANSPLHF
TRBJ1-1 . TRBV2 . TGTGCCAGCAGTTATCCGGGACTTACCTCTTCCGGAGGGACTGAAGCTTTCTTT CASSYPGLTSSGGTEAFF
TRBJ2-3 . TRBV27 . TGTGCCAGCAGTTTTACACCAAGCACAGATACGCAGTATTTT CASSFTPSTDTQYF
TRBJ2-2 . TRBV28 . TGTGCCAGCAGCTTCTTAGCGGATAGCAACACCGGGGAGCTGTTTTTT CASSFLADSNTGELFF
TRBJ1-5 . TRBV28 TRBD1 TGTGCCAGCAGTCCCCGAGACAGGGGATCGTCCAATCAGCCCCAGCATTTT CASSPRDRGSSNQPQHF
TRBJ2-5 . TRBV7-9 TRBD2 TGTGCCAGCAGCTTAGTGACCAGCGGGGGGACCCAGTACTTC CASSLVTSGGTQYF
TRBJ1-2 . TRBV28 TRBD1 TGTGCCAGCAGTCCCTGGGACAGGGACTATGGCTACACCTTC CASSPWDRDYGYTF
TRBJ1-1 . TRBV9 . TGTGCCAGCAGCGTTGGATGGGGAGATGACACTGAAGCTTTCTTT CASSVGWGDDTEAFF
TRBJ2-1 . TRBV5-1 TRBD2 TGCGCCAGCAGCCTGTCTAGCGGGTCCTACAATGAGCAGTTCTTC CASSLSSGSYNEQFF
TRBJ1-5 . TRBV7-9 TRBD1 TGTGCCAGCAGCGGACAGGGGGATCAGCCCCAGCATTTT CASSGQGDQPQHF
TRBJ2-6 . TRBV19 . TGTGCCAGTACCCCTGCTTTTGGCAGGGGAATTGGGGGGGCCAACGTCCTGACTTTC CASTPAFGRGIGGANVLTF
TRBJ1-1 . TRBV5-1 . TGCGCCAGCAGGGTCGGGAACACTGAAGCTTTCTTT CASRVGNTEAFF
TRBJ1-1 . TRBV6-5 . TGTGCCAGCAGATCCTCGGGTCACACTGAAGCTTTCTTT CASRSSGHTEAFF
TRBJ1-1 . TRBV10-2 . TGCGCCAGCAGCTCCGGGACAATACTCACTGAAGCTTTCTTT CASSSGTILTEAFF
TRBJ2-7 . TRBV5-1 TRBD1 TGCGCCAGCAGCGAAGTCGGGACAGGGTTTTTTCGGTACTTC CASSEVGTGFFRYF
TRBJ2-1 . TRBV28 TRBD1 TGTGCCAGCAGCTCGTTGGGACAGGGCGGGAATGAGCAGTTCTTC CASSSLGQGGNEQFF
TRBJ1-3 . TRBV7-3 TRBD1 TGTGCCAGCAGTTACAGGGGGCGATTAGAAAACACCATATATTTT CASSYRGRLENTIYF
TRBJ1-2 few TRBV7-2 . TGTGCCAGCAGCCTATTCGGACAGTCCTATGGCTACACCTTC CASSLFGQSYGYTF
TRBJ1-2 . TRBV5-6 TRBD1 TGTGCCAGCAGCTTGGGGGACAGGGCTTTCAATACCTTC CASSLGDRAFNTF
TRBJ2-4 . TRBV30 . TGTGCCTGGAATGGGCCTTCGGGATATCTAGCCAAAAACATTCAGTACTTC CAWNGPSGYLAKNIQYF